The clone carrying this TCR beta chain has only a few counts. Its antigen is unidentified. The data were obtained in a study of T cell repertoires in cytomegalovirus infection. V was trimmed by 3 bases and J by 3 bases, leaving 21 bases between them. The CDR3 covers 18 residues. TCRdb redid the calling of the reads with MiXCR, one entry per CDR3 protein. The sample includes fewer than 55,000 distinct CDR3 sequences, about 20% of them seen just once. The specimen comprised CD8+ T cells from cultured PBMCs, sampled from culture after CMV antigen stimulation. This TCR was recovered from a human donor in good health (CMV status not recorded). Some clones in this sample may be carry-over from other donors' samples. The chain joins TRBV12-3 or TRBV12-4 to TRBJ1-3, with D perhaps matching TRBD1 (5 bases). The CDR3 spells CASSFQRRTGGIGNTIYF. In DNA, the CDR3 is TGTGCCAGCAGTTTTCAGAGGAGAACGGGGGGGATTGGAAACACCATATATTTT.